Given below is one T cell receptor beta chain in context. The authors' processing: Estimation of nucleated cell counts was performed using reference gene primer amplification. Using immunoSEQ multiplex PCR, the repertoire was profiled, and TCRdb retains in-frame clones only, with some absent. The V and J calls and clone size are taken from that table; D and trimming were inferred from the DNA. The sample includes some 250,000 clones, 70% to 90% of them seen just once. The sample originates from a study of blood T cell repertoires in COVID-19. Study as a whole: Sample material is recorded as cDNA or gDNA derived from T cells, B-cell-depleted T cells, or PBMCs.

Germline CDR1 SGHVS, CDR2 FNYEAQ. This CDR3 contains 12 residues. V was pared by 0 bases and J by 6 bases, with 5 bases between. This sequence joins TRBV7-6 and TRBJ1-2; D is unresolved. The sequence was collected from a woman aged 30 to 39 who had recovered from COVID-19. The specimen was peripheral blood. The CDR3 nucleotides are TGTGCCAGCAGCTTAGCCGGGGATGGCTACACCTTC. Residues: CASSLAGDGYTF.